The 19 T cell receptor beta chains listed next were all sequenced from one sample in a study of graft-versus-host responses after intestinal transplantation. Generated by immunoSEQ multiplex PCR, the TCRdb table keeps only in-frame clones and is missing some. The sample contains under 9,500 clones, more than 30% of which appear only once. Plates contained 200,000 CFSE-labeled responder cells and 200,000 irradiated, violet-dye-labeled stimulator cells. The starting material was alloreactive CD8+ T cells from a mixed lymphocyte reaction culture, obtained before transplantation. Regarding subset: CFSE-low proliferating T cells sorted from roughly 6-day pre-transplant mixed lymphocyte reaction (GvH or HvG direction). Receptors were obtained from a human patient who was an organ donor for intestinal transplantation.

Only a few counts were recorded for this clone. The chain has TRBV13 and TRBJ2-1; D is undetermined. V lost 5 bases to trimming and J lost 6 bases, with 8 bases between them. Germline V gene lookup returns CDR1 PRHDT and CDR2 FYEKMQ (reference sequence). The CDR3 sequence is 12 residues long. CDR3 in DNA: TGTGCCAGCAGCCATAGTGGCAATGAGCAGTTCTTC. Protein: CASSHSGNEQFF.

This chain uses TRBV21-1 with TRBJ2-7; the D call TRBD1 from the table was never checked on the DNA. TRBV21-1 is a pseudogene locus. There are 16 residues in the CDR3. The CDR3 protein is CASETGTGFSSYEQYF. CDR3 coding DNA: TGTGCCAGCGAAACGGGGACAGGGTTTAGCTCCTACGAGCAGTACTTC.

The gene calls are TRBV4-1 and TRBJ2-7; 7 bases map to TRBD1. The J segment lost 5 bases and the V segment lost 4 bases, leaving 17 bases of the junction unmatched. The CDR3 sequence is 17 residues long. Germline V lookup: CDR1 MGHRA, CDR2 YSYEKL. The CDR3 nucleotides read TGCGCCAGCAGCCTCCTATTCCCCCCAGGGGGTAACCACGAGCAGTACTTC. Its translation: CASSLLFPPGGNHEQYF.

The chain uses TRBV28 and TRBJ2-7, with D perhaps matching TRBD1 (6 bases). The CDR3 has 16 residues. The germline CDR1 and CDR2 sequences are MDHEN and SYDVKM. Trimming shortened V by 6 bases and J by 0 bases, and 18 bases separated the two germline ends. CDR3 sequence: CASRNQQGAPSYEQYF. CDR3 DNA sequence: TGTGCCAGCAGGAACCAACAGGGAGCCCCCTCCTACGAGCAGTACTTC.

V usage is TRBV11-2 and J usage is TRBJ2-2, with 7 nucleotides matching TRBD2. Trimming at V came to 3 bases and at J to 2 bases, leaving 9 bases not matched to a gene. CDR1 and CDR2 (germline): SGHAT, FQNNGV. CDR3 size: 17 residues. The CDR3 loop reads CASSFLAGASNTGELFF. CDR3 sequence (DNA): TGTGCCAGCAGCTTTTTAGCGGGTGCCTCAAACACCGGGGAGCTGTTTTTT.

This clone is medium-sized by share. The V and J genes are TRBV9 and TRBJ2-7, with D unresolved. Trimming removed 0 bases from V and 0 bases from J, with 4 bases in between. The germline CDR1 and CDR2 sequences are SGDLS and YYNGEE. This CDR3 contains 13 residues. The CDR3 bases are TGTGCCAGCAGCGTAGGGAGCTCCTACGAGCAGTACTTC. It yields the protein CASSVGSSYEQYF. Full variable domain (missing parts from reference TRBV9 and TRBJ2-7): DSGVTQTPKHLITATGQRVTLRCSPRSGDLSVYWYQQSLDQGLQFLIQYYNGEERAKGNILERFSAQQFPDLHSELNLSSLELGDSALYFCASSVGSSYEQYFGPGTRLTVT.

The V call is TRBV6-1, the J call TRBJ2-3, with a possible D match to TRBD1 (6 bases). The germline gives CDR1 MNHNS, CDR2 SASEGT. The CDR3 is made up of 15 amino acids. Trimming left V 2 bases short and J 1 base short, with 10 bases between. DNA for the CDR3: TGTGCCAGCAGTGAATGTGGACAGTGCACAGATACGCAGTATTTT. Translated, it gives CASSECGQCTDTQYF.

The chain carries TRBV7-9 and TRBJ2-5, with 8 bases fitting TRBD2. The CDR3 is 19 residues long. The ends lost 2 bases at V and 2 bases at J; junction bases unmatched: 16. Germline loops: CDR1 SEHNR, CDR2 FQNEAQ (reference sequence). CDR3 coding DNA: TGTGCCAGCAGCTTAATGCTACTAGCGGAGGACCTTACTCAAGAGACCCAGTACTTC. Protein sequence: CASSLMLLAEDLTQETQYF.

Only a few counts were recorded for this clone. The chain uses TRBV4-1 and TRBJ2-7, with a weak D call TRBD1 (5 bases). Germline V gene sequence: CDR1 MGHRA, CDR2 YSYEKL. Trimming pared 7 bases from V and 2 bases from J, leaving 21 bases between. CDR3 length: 16 amino acids. CDR3 in DNA: TGCGCCAGCACTCGACAGTTCCCAATTTACCCCTACGAGCAGTACTTC. Protein product: CASTRQFPIYPYEQYF.

The chain employs TRBV20-1 and TRBJ2-7; no clear D gene. The V end was cut by 2 bases, the J end by 6 bases, with 8 bases between. The CDR3 covers 11 residues. CDR1 and CDR2 (germline): DFQATT, SNEGSKA (reference sequence). The CDR3 DNA reads as TGCAGTGCTAGACAGGCCGGCGAGCAGTACTTC. It specifies CSARQAGEQYF.

The V call is TRBV12-5, the J call TRBJ2-3; TRBD2 agrees at 9 bases. V was pared by 6 bases and J by 0 bases, with 16 bases of the junction left unmatched. The CDR3 has 19 residues. Per the germline V gene, CDR1 is LGHNT and CDR2 is FRNRAP. CDR3 protein: CASGGVAGVRSLSTDTQYF. The CDR3 DNA reads TGTGCTAGTGGCGGGGTAGCGGGAGTACGAAGTCTTAGCACAGATACGCAGTATTTT.

The V gene is TRBV14, the J gene TRBJ1-2; 8 nucleotides line up with TRBD1. The V and J ends lost 5 bases and 5 bases, in that order; junction bases with no gene match: 7. CDR3 length: 14 residues. CDR1 is SGHDN, CDR2 FVKESK, per germline. Written as DNA, the CDR3 is TGTGCCAGCAGCTTAATGACAGGGGCATATGGCTACACCTTC. Translated, it gives CASSLMTGAYGYTF.

This clone was detected only a few times. V is TRBV30 and J is TRBJ2-2, with 8 bases fitting TRBD1. CDR1 is GTSNPN, CDR2 SVGIG, per germline (reference sequence). Losses at the gene ends were 4 bases for V and 8 bases for J; bases not matched to a gene: 6. CDR3 length equals 13 residues. CDR3 DNA: TGTGCCTGGAACAGGGGGAACGGGGGGGAGCTGTTTTTT. Its translation: CAWNRGNGGELFF.

This chain joins TRBV5-4 and TRBJ2-3; TRBD2 agrees at 8 bases. V was pared by 7 bases and J by 1 base, with 20 bases of the junction left unmatched. The germline V gene encodes CDR1 SGHNT and CDR2 YYREEE (reference sequence). This CDR3 has 19 residues. CDR3 region: CASAPLISRGALGTDTQYF. The CDR3 coding sequence is TGTGCCAGCGCCCCCCTTATATCGCGGGGGGCTTTGGGCACAGATACGCAGTATTTT. The entire variable domain, with the rest obtained from reference TRBV5-4 and TRBJ2-3, is as follows: ETGVTQSPTHLIKTRGQQVTLRCSSQSGHNTVSWYQQALGQGPQFIFQYYREEENGRGNFPPRFSGLQFPNYSSELNVNALELDDSALYLCASAPLISRGALGTDTQYFGPGTRLTVL.

By sample fraction, this clone is medium-sized. This chain connects TRBV10-3 to TRBJ2-7, with D perhaps matching TRBD1 (6 bases). V lost 3 bases and J lost 1, with 19 bases in between. The CDR3 covers 17 residues. CDR1 and CDR2 from the germline V gene are ENHRY and SYGVKD. The CDR3 sequence: CAISDPSGATGSYEQYF. CDR3 coding DNA: TGTGCCATCAGTGACCCGTCCGGGGCAACAGGGTCCTACGAGCAGTACTTC.

The rearrangement links TRBV5-1 to TRBJ2-7; no firm D call. Germline V gene lookup returns CDR1 SGHRS and CDR2 YFSETQ. V lost 3 bases and J lost 4, with 5 bases in between. This CDR3 region has 11 residues. The DNA for the CDR3 is TGCGCCAGCAGCTCAGGATACGAGCAGTACTTC. Its protein product is CASSSGYEQYF.

This clone is labeled as medium-sized (0.01 to 0.1%). The V call is TRBV2, the J call TRBJ2-7; 7 bases fit TRBD2. CDR3 size: 16 residues. CDR1 is SNHLY, CDR2 FYNNEI, per germline. Trimming at V came to 0 bases and at J to 2 bases, leaving 7 bases not matched to a gene. CDR3 in DNA: TGTGCCAGCAGTGAAGCGGGAGGGGAGGGCGCCTACGAGCAGTACTTC. Translation gives CASSEAGGEGAYEQYF.

Details on this clone: The sample contains more than one DNA sequence encoding this CDR3. The J gene is TRBJ2-7, the V gene TRBV7-9; D may be TRBD1 (6 bases). The CDR3 is made up of 14 amino acids. The germline V and J ends were trimmed by 4 bases and 0 bases, with 10 bases remaining between them. Looked up from germline, CDR1 is SEHNR and CDR2 is FQNEAQ (reference sequence). The CDR3 DNA follows: TGTGCCAGCAGCTCATGGACAGACTCCTACGAGCAGTACTTC. This gives the protein CASSSWTDSYEQYF.

The rearrangement joins TRBV6-1 to TRBJ2-3; TRBD1 agrees at 9 bases. The germline V gene encodes CDR1 MNHNS and CDR2 SASEGT. The J segment lost 2 bases and the V segment lost 6 bases, leaving 6 bases of the junction unmatched. The CDR3 runs 15 residues. The CDR3 bases are TGTGCCAGCAGGGGCCGGGACAGGGTCACAGATACGCAGTATTTT. Residues: CASRGRDRVTDTQYF.